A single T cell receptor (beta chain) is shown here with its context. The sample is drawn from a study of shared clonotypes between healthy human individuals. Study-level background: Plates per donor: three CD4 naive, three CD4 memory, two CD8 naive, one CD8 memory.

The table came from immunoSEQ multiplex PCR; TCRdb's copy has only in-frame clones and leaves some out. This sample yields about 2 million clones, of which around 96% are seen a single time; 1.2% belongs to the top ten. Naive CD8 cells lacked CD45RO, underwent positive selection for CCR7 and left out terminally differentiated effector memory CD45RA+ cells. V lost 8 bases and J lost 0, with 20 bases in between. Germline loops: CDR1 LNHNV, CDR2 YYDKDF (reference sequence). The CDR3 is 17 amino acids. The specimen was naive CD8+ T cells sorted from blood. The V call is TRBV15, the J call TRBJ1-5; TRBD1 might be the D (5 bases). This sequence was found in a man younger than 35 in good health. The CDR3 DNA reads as TGTGCCACCGTCAAGCGAGGGGTCCCTTATAGCAATCAGCCCCAGCATTTT. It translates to CATVKRGVPYSNQPQHF.